This TCR beta chain was retrieved from a study of PD-L1 blockade in urothelial cancer. Clones were sequenced by immunoSEQ multiplex PCR, and TCRdb holds only the in-frame ones, with some missing. The table shows around 110,000 clones, with around 89% occurring only once. As to time point: peripheral blood 6 weeks after treatment start. Germline V gene data show CDR1 as MGHDK and CDR2 as SYGVNS. The CDR3 spans 15 residues. V was pared by 4 bases and J by 5 bases, with 7 bases of the junction left unmatched. V gene TRBV25-1 combines with J gene TRBJ2-5; 10 bases map to TRBD2. The clonotype originates from a man between 60 and 70 years old with urothelial cancer. The input for sequencing was PBMCs, taken around atezolizumab (anti-PD-L1) treatment. CDR3 coding DNA: TGTGCCAGCAGTGGAAGCGGGAGGGCCATGGAGACCCAGTACTTC. It codes for CASSGSGRAMETQYF. The full variable domain, completed using reference TRBV25-1 and TRBJ2-5, is EADIYQTPRYLVIGTGKKITLECSQTMGHDKMYWYQQDPGMELHLIHYSYGVNSTEKGDLSSESTVSRIRTEHFPLTLESARPSHTSQYLCASSGSGRAMETQYFGPGTRLLVL.